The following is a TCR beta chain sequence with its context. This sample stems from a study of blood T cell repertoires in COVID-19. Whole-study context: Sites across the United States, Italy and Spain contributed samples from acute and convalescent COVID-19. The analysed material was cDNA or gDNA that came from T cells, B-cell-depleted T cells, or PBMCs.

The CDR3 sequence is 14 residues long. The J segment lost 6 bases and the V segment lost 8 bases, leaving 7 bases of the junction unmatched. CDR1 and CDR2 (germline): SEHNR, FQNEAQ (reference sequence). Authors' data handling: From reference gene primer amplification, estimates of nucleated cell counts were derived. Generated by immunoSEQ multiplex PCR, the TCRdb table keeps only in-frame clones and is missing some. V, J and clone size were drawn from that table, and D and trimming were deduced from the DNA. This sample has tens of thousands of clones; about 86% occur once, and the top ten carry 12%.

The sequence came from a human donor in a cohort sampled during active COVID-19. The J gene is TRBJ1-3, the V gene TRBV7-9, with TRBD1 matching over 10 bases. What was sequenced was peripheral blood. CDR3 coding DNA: TGTGCCAGCCTCGACAGGGGGCAAGAAAACACCATATATTTT. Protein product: CASLDRGQENTIYF.